The 4 T cell receptor beta chains listed next were all sequenced from one sample in a study of response to subunit inactivated influenza vaccine. One entry per CDR3 protein, called by TCRdb with MiXCR from the RT-PCR reads. In the table there are fewer than 600,000 distinct CDR3 sequences, more than 7% of which are singletons. The source was PBMCs from blood, collected less than 25 months after vaccination. The receptor source for this set is a man aged 50 to 69 who received an inactivated influenza vaccine.

At least ten counts were recorded for this clonotype. This sequence joins TRBV7-2 and TRBJ2-3; D is unresolved. V lost 5 bases, J lost 5 bases, and 5 bases lay in between. CDR3 length: 11 amino acids. The germline V gene has CDR1 SGHTA and CDR2 FQGNSA. The DNA for the CDR3 is TGTGCCAGCAGCCAATTAGATACGCAGTATTTT. Translation: CASSQLDTQYF.

The V and J genes are TRBV28 and TRBJ1-1; D unclear. Germline V CDR1 and CDR2: MDHEN, SYDVKM. This CDR3 spans 14 amino acids. V was clipped by 6 bases and J by 1 base, with 12 bases between them. The CDR3 reads CASRGPLPNTEAFF. The CDR3, as DNA: TGTGCCAGCAGAGGCCCCCTGCCGAACACTGAAGCTTTCTTT.

In this sample, this clonotype turned up a few times. The chain links TRBV12-3 or TRBV12-4 to TRBJ1-6; 8 bases fit TRBD1. The CDR3 is 15 residues long. V shed 6 bases, J shed 7 bases, and the junction held 8 bases outside the gene matches. The DNA for the CDR3 is TGTGCCAGCAGCCCAGGGGGCACAGTCAATTCACCCCTCCACTTT. Encoded protein: CASSPGGTVNSPLHF.

This clonotype was seen only a few times. The chain employs TRBV11-2 and TRBJ2-5, with D hard to call. V was cut by 6 bases and J by 4 bases, with 9 bases left in between. The CDR3 is 12 residues long. The V gene's germline CDR1 is SGHAT and CDR2 FQNNGV. CDR3 DNA sequence: TGTGCCAGCAGGCTGATAGGAGAGACCCAGTACTTC. This encodes CASRLIGETQYF.